The 13 T cell receptor beta chains below were found in one sample sequenced in a study of shared clonotypes between healthy human individuals. The protocol was immunoSEQ multiplex PCR, while the TCRdb copy is restricted to in-frame clones and leaves out a portion. The data contain roughly 640,000 clones, around 74% of them seen just once; the ten biggest clones take up around 1.6%. Sequenced sample: memory CD4+ T cells sorted from blood. Subset here: CD45RA-negative fraction. Receptors originate from a woman in her 30s in good health.

As to this clone: This same CDR3 is encoded by further DNA sequences in the sample. The gene calls are TRBV6-1 and TRBJ1-5, with D maybe TRBD1 (5 bases). The CDR3 contains 14 residues. CDR1 and CDR2 from the germline V gene are MNHNS and SASEGT. V was trimmed by 2 bases and J by 3 bases, leaving 8 bases between them. The chain's CDR3 is CASSEQGANQPQHF. The CDR3 bases are TGTGCCAGCAGTGAACAAGGGGCCAATCAGCCCCAGCATTTT.

This clone was seen a handful of times. The CDR3: CASSRQGSAETQYF. In nucleotides, the CDR3 is TGTGCCAGCAGCCGACAGGGTTCGGCAGAGACCCAGTACTTC. The rearrangement uses TRBV9 and TRBJ2-5, with 7 bases identical to TRBD1. This CDR3 is 14 amino acids long. Germline values: CDR1 SGDLS, CDR2 YYNGEE. V trimming: 4 bases; J trimming: 4 bases; junction bases outside the gene matches: 7. The full variable domain, in which reference TRBV9 and TRBJ2-5 provide the parts outside the CDR3, is DSGVTQTPKHLITATGQRVTLRCSPRSGDLSVYWYQQSLDQGLQFLIQYYNGEERAKGNILERFSAQQFPDLHSELNLSSLELGDSALYFCASSRQGSAETQYFGPGTRLLVL.

This clone is labeled as medium-sized. J is TRBJ2-2 and V is TRBV7-3; D is perhaps TRBD2 (6 bases). The V end lost 6 bases, the J end lost 3 bases, and 11 bases lay between the germline ends. The CDR3 loop spans 14 amino acids. Looked up from germline, CDR1 is SGHTA and CDR2 is FQGTGA. The CDR3 sequence is CASSSGSHTGELFF. In DNA, the CDR3 is TGTGCCAGCAGTTCCGGGAGCCACACCGGGGAGCTGTTTTTT.

Written as DNA, the CDR3 is TGTGCCAGCAGCTTATTCGGCAGGCGCCCGGCTAACTATGGCTACACCTTC. It yields the protein CASSLFGRRPANYGYTF. This chain links TRBV7-9 with TRBJ1-2; D gene unclear. CDR3 length equals 17 residues. V lost 2 bases and J 0 bases, leaving 16 bases between the germline ends. CDR1 and CDR2 from the germline V gene are SEHNR and FQNEAQ (reference sequence). Using reference TRBV7-9 and TRBJ1-2 for the parts outside the CDR3, the full variable domain is DTGVSQNPRHKITKRGQNVTFRCDPISEHNRLYWYRQTLGQGPEFLTYFQNEAQLEKSRLLSDRFSAERPKGSFSTLEIQRTEQGDSAMYLCASSLFGRRPANYGYTFGSGTRLTVV.

DNA for the CDR3: TGTGCCAGCAGTTTATTGGGGTCCAGGGGGCAATTCGAGCAGTACTTC. It specifies CASSLLGSRGQFEQYF. This chain uses TRBV28 with TRBJ2-7; 8 bases fit TRBD1. Germline loops: CDR1 MDHEN, CDR2 SYDVKM. The CDR3 is 16 amino acids. Trimming took 1 base from V and 6 from J; bases not matched to a gene: 11.

This sequence joins TRBV6-5 and TRBJ2-1, with a possible D match to TRBD2 (5 bases). V was pared by 5 bases and J by 9 bases, with 14 bases between. Per the germline V gene, CDR1 is MNHEY and CDR2 is SVGAGI. The CDR3 has 13 residues. Here the CDR3 DNA reads TGTGCCAGCAGTAGGATAAGGGAGACTGAGCAGTTCTTC. Its translation: CASSRIRETEQFF.

The V call is TRBV18, the J call TRBJ1-2; D is unclear. The V gene's germline CDR1 is KGHSH and CDR2 LQKENI. There are 14 residues in the CDR3. With 6 bases removed from V and 1 base from J, the gap between germline ends came to 12 bases. The chain's CDR3 is CASSPQNINYGYTF. CDR3 nucleotides: TGTGCCAGCTCGCCTCAAAACATTAACTATGGCTACACCTTC.

The gene calls are TRBV5-1 and TRBJ2-7; 12 bases fit TRBD1. The CDR3 has 15 amino acids. The ends lost 0 bases at V and 7 bases at J; junction bases unmatched: 5. Germline CDR1 SGHRS, CDR2 YFSETQ. The CDR3 is CASSLEGQGAGEQYF. CDR3 in DNA: TGCGCCAGCAGCTTGGAGGGACAGGGGGCTGGAGAGCAGTACTTC.

The chain uses TRBV6-1 and TRBJ1-1; the D is unclear. CDR3 length equals 15 residues. Trimming removed 1 base from V and 5 bases from J, with 14 bases in between. CDR1 is MNHNS, CDR2 SASEGT, per germline. Here the CDR3 DNA reads TGTGCCAGCAGTGAAGGTGGCCGACGGGTGACTGAAGCTTTCTTT. This gives the protein CASSEGGRRVTEAFF.

This chain uses TRBV11-2 with TRBJ2-1, with TRBD2 matching over 13 bases. The junction had 12 bases not matched to a gene; V was cut back by 4 bases and J by 6 bases. Germline CDR1 reads SGHAT; CDR2 reads FQNNGV. This CDR3 has 18 amino acids. CDR3 amino acids: CASSSRGAGLAGANEQFF. CDR3 bases: TGTGCCAGCAGCTCCCGAGGGGCTGGACTAGCGGGAGCCAATGAGCAGTTCTTC.

The chain recombines TRBV7-2 with TRBJ2-5; 7 nucleotides align to TRBD2. The V segment lost 3 bases and the J segment 4 bases; nucleotides outside the gene matches: 2. The CDR3 is 13 amino acids. Per the germline V gene, CDR1 is SGHTA and CDR2 is FQGNSA. The DNA for the CDR3 is TGTGCCAGCAGCTTTGCGGGAGTAGAGACCCAGTACTTC. It codes for CASSFAGVETQYF.

This chain joins TRBV25-1 and TRBJ2-5; the D is unclear. The germline V gene has CDR1 MGHDK and CDR2 SYGVNS. Trimming removed 10 bases at V and 5 bases at J, with 17 bases between. The CDR3 totals 13 residues. Written as DNA, the CDR3 is TGTGCCACCGAACCGGGCCCCCAGGAGACCCAGTACTTC. It is translated as CATEPGPQETQYF. Based on the CDR3 plus reference TRBV25-1 and TRBJ2-5, the full variable domain is EADIYQTPRYLVIGTGKKITLECSQTMGHDKMYWYQQDPGMELHLIHYSYGVNSTEKGDLSSESTVSRIRTEHFPLTLESARPSHTSQYLCATEPGPQETQYFGPGTRLLVL.

The chain employs TRBV5-1 and TRBJ2-3; 7 bases fit TRBD2. V dropped 3 bases and J dropped 0; count of bases not matched to a gene: 7. The CDR3 loop spans 16 amino acids. CDR1 is SGHRS and CDR2 is YFSETQ in the germline V gene. The chain's CDR3 is CASSSFSGSSTDTQYF. In DNA form, the CDR3 reads TGCGCCAGCAGCTCATTTAGCGGGTCTAGCACAGATACGCAGTATTTT.